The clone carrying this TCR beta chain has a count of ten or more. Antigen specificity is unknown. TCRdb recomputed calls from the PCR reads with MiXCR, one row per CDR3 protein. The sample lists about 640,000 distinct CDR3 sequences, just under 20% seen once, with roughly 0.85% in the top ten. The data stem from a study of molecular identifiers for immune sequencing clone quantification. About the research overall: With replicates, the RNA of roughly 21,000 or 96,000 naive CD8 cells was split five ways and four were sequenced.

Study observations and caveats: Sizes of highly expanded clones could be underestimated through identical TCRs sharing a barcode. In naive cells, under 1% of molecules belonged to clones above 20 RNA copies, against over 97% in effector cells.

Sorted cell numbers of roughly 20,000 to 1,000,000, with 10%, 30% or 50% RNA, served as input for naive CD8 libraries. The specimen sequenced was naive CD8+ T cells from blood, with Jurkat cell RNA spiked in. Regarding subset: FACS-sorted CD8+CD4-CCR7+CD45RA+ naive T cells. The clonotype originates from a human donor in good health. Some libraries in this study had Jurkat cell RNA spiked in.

This CDR3 is CASQGGDTYEQYF. The CDR3, as DNA: TGTGCCAGCCAGGGAGGGGATACCTACGAGCAGTACTTC. This chain connects TRBV28 to TRBJ2-7, with 7 bases aligning to TRBD2. The germline CDR1 and CDR2 sequences are MDHEN and SYDVKM. Losses at the gene ends were 8 bases for V and 2 bases for J; bases not matched to a gene: 6. The CDR3 covers 13 residues.